This TCR beta chain was recovered during a study of tumor-infiltrating lymphocytes in primary liver carcinoma. About the study: The study reported T1-T3 N0M0 tumors spanning 4.2 to 10 cm. Sequencing of the samples generated roughly 3.65 to 8 million productive TCRbeta reads, with similar yields across tissue types. Study conclusions and caveats: Tumor-adjacent and tumor-blood pairs overlapped less than tumor region pairs did.

Blood RNA was derived from unsorted whole blood, and germline DNA was extracted too. TCR beta cDNA came from roughly 0.45 ug total RNA, primed with a constant-region primer. Library construction for TCR beta comprised three nested multiplex PCR rounds performed with slightly modified ARM-PCR. TCRdb re-analysed the multiplex PCR reads in MiXCR, keeping a single row per CDR3 protein. The data contain hundreds of thousands of distinct CDR3 sequences, almost 60% of them singletons. As for this clonotype: Its antigen is undetermined. Its ends do not fully match the called genes, so a read error is possible.

This receptor was identified in a woman aged 25-40 years with primary liver carcinoma and hepatitis B virus infection. Sequencing was carried out using peripheral blood.

This CDR3 is CASSLSRTSGSYGQYF. The CDR3 region has the DNA TGCGCCAGCAGCTTGTCGAGGACTAGCGGGAGCTACGGGCAGTACTTC. V and J are TRBV5-1 and TRBJ2-7; TRBD2 matches 13 bases. Per germline, CDR1 SGHRS and CDR2 YFSETQ. This CDR3 is 16 amino acids long. The whole variable domain, remainder taken from reference TRBV5-1 and TRBJ2-7, is KAGVTQTPRYLIKTRGQQVTLSCSPISGHRSVSWYQQTPGQGLQFLFEYFSETQRNKGNFPGRFSGRQFSNSRSEMNVSTLELGDSALYLCASSLSRTSGSYGQYFGPGTRLTVT.